This T cell receptor beta chain was recovered during a study of blood T cell repertoires in COVID-19. Study-wide background: Whether acute or convalescent, the COVID-19 samples came from the United States, Italy and Spain. The cDNA or gDNA used as material had been derived from T cells, B-cell-depleted T cells, or PBMCs.

Authors' analysis steps: Amplifying reference gene primers gave estimates of nucleated cell counts. Data came from immunoSEQ multiplex PCR; TCRdb stores just in-frame clones and leaves some out. The V and J calls and clone size are taken from that table; D and trimming were inferred from the DNA. The table includes about 210,000 clones, more than 85% detected once. The CDR3 has 15 residues. Germline values: CDR1 GTSNPN, CDR2 SVGIG (reference sequence). V lost 3 bases to trimming and J lost 1 base, with 15 bases between them. Sequenced input: peripheral blood. The TCR comes from a man aged 35 to 55 with acute or convalescent COVID-19. The chain employs TRBV30 and TRBJ2-5, with a tentative D call TRBD1 (6 bases). Here the CDR3 reads CAWSHLQGSQETQYF. DNA for the CDR3: TGTGCCTGGAGCCACCTACAGGGCTCCCAAGAGACCCAGTACTTC. The entire variable domain, with the rest obtained from reference TRBV30 and TRBJ2-5, is as follows: SQTIHQWPATLVQPVGSPLSLECTVEGTSNPNLYWYRQAAGRGLQLLFYSVGIGQISSEVPQNLSASRPQDRQFILSSKKLLLSDSGFYLCAWSHLQGSQETQYFGPGTRLLVL.